This paragraph covers one T cell receptor (beta chain) sequence. Its antigen is undetermined. These data are taken from a study of post-analysis software for immune sequencing data. Study-wide results and limits: Roughly 5 TRBV segments, TRBV5-6, TRBV5-1 and TRBV20-1 among them, were found more frequent in patients than controls.

Included in the TCR beta cDNA libraries were unique molecular identifiers. TCRdb reprocessed the PCR reads via MiXCR and lists one record per CDR3 protein. The sample records fewer than 700,000 distinct CDR3 sequences, roughly two fifths being singletons. Trimming shortened V by 5 bases and J by 4 bases, and 17 bases separated the two germline ends. CDR3 length: 15 residues. Germline V CDR1 and CDR2: SEHNR, FQNEAQ (reference sequence). This clonotype originated in a girl aged 10 to 17 with multiple sclerosis. The sample was blood. The genes are TRBV7-9 and TRBJ2-5, with D unclear. Here the CDR3 reads CASSTGGSEVETQYF. The CDR3 region has the DNA TGTGCCAGCAGCACCGGTGGCTCAGAGGTAGAGACCCAGTACTTC.